These 10 T cell receptor beta chains share one sample of origin, sequenced in a study of blood T cell repertoires in COVID-19. The assay was immunoSEQ multiplex PCR, and TCRdb's table has in-frame clones only and misses some. The table has more than 85,000 clones, approximately 84% seen once; the top ten hold 4.5%. The sample taken for sequencing was peripheral blood. These receptors originate from a human donor in a cohort sampled during active COVID-19.

This clone was detected a few times. The chain joins TRBV4-2 to TRBJ1-5; a weak D match, TRBD1 (5 bases). This CDR3 has 17 residues. Between the trimmed V and J ends, which lost 0 bases and 0 bases, there was a span of 12 bases. Germline CDR1 reads LGHNA; CDR2 reads YNFKEQ. In DNA form, the CDR3 reads TGTGCCAGCAGCCAAGAAGGCGGCAGGGCTAGCAATCAGCCCCAGCATTTT. Its translation is CASSQEGGRASNQPQHF.

This clone was counted a few times. CDR3 bases: TGTGCCAGCAGCTTCGGGGGGCACACCGGGGAGCTGTTTTTT. Its translation: CASSFGGHTGELFF. The chain combines TRBV7-3 with TRBJ2-2; maybe TRBD2 (7 bases). Germline assignment: CDR1 SGHTA and CDR2 FQGTGA. The length of the CDR3 is 14 residues. V lost 3 bases and J lost 3, with 8 bases in between.

The chain combines TRBV7-9 with TRBJ2-2; TRBD1 matches at 9 bases. The CDR3 totals 15 residues. The germline V gene encodes CDR1 SEHNR and CDR2 FQNEAQ (reference sequence). The V segment lost 5 bases and the J segment 1 base; nucleotides outside the gene matches: 2. The chain's CDR3 is CASSLGQGNTGELFF. CDR3 bases: TGTGCCAGCAGCCTGGGACAGGGGAACACCGGGGAGCTGTTTTTT. The full variable domain, rest sourced from reference TRBV7-9 and TRBJ2-2, is DTGVSQNPRHKITKRGQNVTFRCDPISEHNRLYWYRQTLGQGPEFLTYFQNEAQLEKSRLLSDRFSAERPKGSFSTLEIQRTEQGDSAMYLCASSLGQGNTGELFFGEGSRLTVL.

The chain has TRBV4-1 and TRBJ1-5; 8 nucleotides align to TRBD1. The CDR3 is made up of 14 amino acids. V shed 4 bases, J shed 5 bases, and the junction held 4 bases outside the gene matches. CDR1 is MGHRA, CDR2 YSYEKL, per germline. CDR3 nucleotides: TGCGCCAGCAGCCTTCCGACAGGGGATCAGCCCCAGCATTTT. Translated: CASSLPTGDQPQHF.

The gene calls are TRBV4-1 and TRBJ2-3; 10 positions match TRBD1. J lost 0 bases, V lost 1 base, and 10 bases had no gene match. The length of the CDR3 is 19 residues. Germline values: CDR1 MGHRA, CDR2 YSYEKL. As DNA, the CDR3 is TGCGCCAGCAGCCAAGTTTCCCGGGACAGGGGCCTTAGCACAGATACGCAGTATTTT. Translated: CASSQVSRDRGLSTDTQYF.

The chain carries TRBV7-9 and TRBJ1-6; TRBD1 is a possible D gene (5 bases). CDR1 is SEHNR, CDR2 FQNEAQ, per germline (reference sequence). The ends were cut back, 6 bases at V and 7 bases at J, with 16 bases in the middle. The CDR3 has 15 residues. Here the CDR3 DNA reads TGTGCCAGCAGGAGCTTAGGGGTACGCAATTCACCCCTCCACTTT. Protein sequence: CASRSLGVRNSPLHF.

The chain has TRBV19 and TRBJ1-1; tentative D call: TRBD1 (6 bases). This CDR3 contains 14 residues. CDR1 is LNHDA, CDR2 SQIVND, per germline (reference sequence). Trimming cost V 2 bases and J 4 bases, with 11 bases left between them. CDR3 DNA sequence: TGTGCCAGTAGTATACTGGGACAAAGCACTGAAGCTTTCTTT. It yields the protein CASSILGQSTEAFF.

The V call is TRBV2, the J call TRBJ2-7; 8 nucleotides align to TRBD1. CDR1 is SNHLY and CDR2 is FYNNEI in the germline V gene. With V trimmed by 10 bases and J by 0 bases, 5 bases remained unmatched. The CDR3 loop spans 13 amino acids. The CDR3 protein is CATHRGDSYEQYF. The CDR3 DNA sequence: TGTGCCACCCACAGGGGGGACTCCTACGAGCAGTACTTC.

This chain uses TRBV7-9 with TRBJ2-1; 12 positions agree with TRBD1. CDR1 and CDR2 from the germline V gene are SEHNR and FQNEAQ (reference sequence). The CDR3 loop spans 15 amino acids. V lost 3 bases to trimming and J lost 12 bases; unmatched junction nucleotides: 9. The CDR3 sequence is CASSLAGQGAFGQFF. CDR3 DNA sequence: TGTGCCAGCAGCTTGGCGGGACAGGGGGCTTTTGGGCAGTTCTTC.

The gene calls are TRBV7-9 and TRBJ1-2; D is uncertain. Germline V gene data show CDR1 as SEHNR and CDR2 as FQNEAQ (reference sequence). The CDR3 is 14 residues long. Trimming pared 1 base from V and 8 bases from J, leaving 14 bases between. CDR3 sequence (DNA): TGTGCCAGCAGCTTAGTTGGTATTGTGCGGGGCTACACCTTC. Amino acid sequence: CASSLVGIVRGYTF. Using reference TRBV7-9 and TRBJ1-2 for the parts outside the CDR3, the full variable domain is DTGVSQNPRHKITKRGQNVTFRCDPISEHNRLYWYRQTLGQGPEFLTYFQNEAQLEKSRLLSDRFSAERPKGSFSTLEIQRTEQGDSAMYLCASSLVGIVRGYTFGSGTRLTVV.